A single T cell receptor (beta chain) is shown here with its context. Its target is not known. This may be a read error: a much more frequent sequence differs by one nucleotide. These data belong to a study of glioma-infiltrating T cells. Study-level results: Non-neoplastic patients had below-expected tissue-blood divergence, while all gliomas exceeded expectation. Very few CDR3 sequences were shared between tissue and blood.

V dropped 7 bases and J dropped 1 base, with 10 bases sitting between them. The germline V gene has CDR1 SGHDN and CDR2 FVKESK. There are 13 residues in the CDR3. Amplification of TCR alpha and beta CDR3 regions from RNA used iRepertoire nested multiplex PCR. For one-step reverse transcription and amplification, about 85-400 ng of tissue mRNA or PBMC total RNA was used. TCRdb itself ran the multiplex PCR reads through MiXCR, one entry per CDR3 protein. The table shows fewer than 110,000 distinct CDR3 sequences, with around 28% occurring only once. The sample consisted of glioma tissue, nonneoplastic brain tissue, or PBMCs (not recorded which). The V and J genes are TRBV14 and TRBJ1-1; unclear D gene. The source of this sequence is a human donor with low-grade glioma or glioblastoma, undergoing nonglioma brain surgery, or in good health (not recorded which). The CDR3 nucleotides read TGTGCCAGCACTACGAACCCGAACACTGAAGCTTTCTTT. Its translation is CASTTNPNTEAFF.